Following are 10 T cell receptor beta chains from one sample sequenced in a study of blood T cell repertoires in COVID-19. Generated by immunoSEQ multiplex PCR, the TCRdb table keeps only in-frame clones and is missing some. This table has about 200,000 clones, 70% to 90% appearing once. The specimen was peripheral blood. The receptors here all came from a woman between 65 and 79 years old with COVID-19, enrolled during active disease.

The chain links TRBV5-1 to TRBJ1-6, with 7 bases lining up with TRBD1. CDR3 length: 13 residues. The germline gives CDR1 SGHRS, CDR2 YFSETQ. J gave up 9 bases and V 4 bases, and 4 bases lay outside the gene matches. The CDR3, as DNA: TGCGCCAGCAGCACACGACAGGGTTCACCCCTCCACTTT. It encodes CASSTRQGSPLHF.

V usage is TRBV4-3 and J usage is TRBJ2-3, with no clear D. Trimming took off 0 bases at V and 0 bases at J, with 4 bases between the two ends. The CDR3 is 14 amino acids. Germline V gene sequence: CDR1 LGHNA, CDR2 YSLEER. The CDR3 DNA sequence: TGCGCCAGCAGCCAAGATTCTAGCACAGATACGCAGTATTTT. Amino acids: CASSQDSSTDTQYF.

The CDR3 loop reads CASSLFFTGNTIYF. The CDR3 coding sequence is TGTGCCAGCAGCTTGTTCTTTACTGGAAACACCATATATTTT. V is TRBV5-6 and J is TRBJ1-3, with D uncertain. The CDR3 loop spans 14 amino acids. Trimming cost V 1 base and J 2 bases, with 7 bases left between them. Germline CDR1 is SGHDT and CDR2 is YYEEEE.

The rearrangement joins TRBV4-2 to TRBJ2-7; 11 positions match TRBD2. Trimming took 6 bases from V and 6 from J; bases not matched to a gene: 7. This CDR3 comprises 14 residues. Per germline, CDR1 LGHNA and CDR2 YNFKEQ. CDR3 coding DNA: TGTGCCAGCAGTCACCTAGCGGGAGGCTCCGAGCAGTACTTC. Translation: CASSHLAGGSEQYF.

The chain links TRBV7-9 to TRBJ1-1; D possibly corresponds to TRBD1 (5 bases). The germline V gene has CDR1 SEHNR and CDR2 FQNEAQ (reference sequence). Trimming removed 3 bases from V and 5 bases from J, with 16 bases in between. CDR3 length equals 15 residues. CDR3 nucleotide sequence: TGTGCCAGCAGCTTTCCAGTAGCAGGGTCAACTGAAGCTTTCTTT. It yields the protein CASSFPVAGSTEAFF. The full variable domain, rest sourced from reference TRBV7-9 and TRBJ1-1, is DTGVSQNPRHKITKRGQNVTFRCDPISEHNRLYWYRQTLGQGPEFLTYFQNEAQLEKSRLLSDRFSAERPKGSFSTLEIQRTEQGDSAMYLCASSFPVAGSTEAFFGQGTRLTVV.

The rearrangement links TRBV2 to TRBJ1-6; D not resolved. The V end was cut by 10 bases, the J end by 9 bases, with 16 bases between. CDR1 is SNHLY, CDR2 FYNNEI, per germline. This CDR3 spans 13 amino acids. The CDR3, as DNA: TGTGCCACCTGCGGGCCCCTCCTTTCACCCCTCCACTTT. Its translation is CATCGPLLSPLHF.

This sequence joins TRBV4-2 and TRBJ2-1, with D uncertain. The CDR3 totals 14 residues. Germline assignment: CDR1 LGHNA and CDR2 YNFKEQ. Deletions cut 9 bases from V and 1 base from J, with 13 bases between. The CDR3 sequence is CASRRLGSYNEQFF. CDR3 DNA: TGTGCCAGTAGAAGACTCGGGTCCTACAATGAGCAGTTCTTC.

A single count supports this clone. The genes are TRBV15 and TRBJ1-1, with D possibly matching TRBD1 (6 bases). Per the germline V gene, CDR1 is LNHNV and CDR2 is YYDKDF (reference sequence). V gave up 5 bases and J gave up 0 bases, with 13 bases separating them. This CDR3 is built from 15 residues. CDR3 region: CATSRDRILNTEAFF. The CDR3 DNA reads as TGTGCCACCAGCCGCGACAGGATCTTGAACACTGAAGCTTTCTTT.

The chain combines TRBV19 with TRBJ1-2; possibly TRBD1 for D (5 bases). CDR1 and CDR2 (germline): LNHDA, SQIVND (reference sequence). CDR3 length equals 14 residues. Trimming cost V 1 base and J 8 bases, with 14 bases left between them. The CDR3 reads CASSIGARVEGYTF. The CDR3 nucleotides read TGTGCCAGTAGTATAGGGGCCAGGGTGGAGGGCTACACCTTC.

This sequence joins TRBV14 and TRBJ1-4, with no clear D. The ends were cut back, 5 bases at V and 3 bases at J, with 13 bases in the middle. This CDR3 region has 15 residues. Per germline, CDR1 SGHDN and CDR2 FVKESK. The CDR3 DNA sequence: TGTGCCAGCAGCGAGGAGAGGAGGGCTAATGAAAAACTGTTTTTT. Translating gives CASSEERRANEKLFF.